These 8 T cell receptor beta chains came from one sample sequenced in a study of T cells in Graves' hyperthyroidism and ophthalmopathy. The investigators amplified TCR beta CDR3 regions from RNA transcripts. The HTBI primer set drove a first-round RT-PCR of the TCR CDR3. Each CDR3 protein gets one entry after TCRdb re-called the multiplex PCR reads with MiXCR. The data contain under 450,000 distinct CDR3 sequences, about 15% of them singletons. Sequencing was done on a sample of blood. These TCRs come from a young woman with Graves' hyperthyroidism.

This clonotype occurred a few times. The rearrangement joins TRBV6-5 to TRBJ1-2; tentative D call: TRBD1 (5 bases). This CDR3 has 14 amino acids. Deletions cut 6 bases from V and 4 bases from J, with 15 bases between. Per the germline V gene, CDR1 is MNHEY and CDR2 is SVGAGI. CDR3 amino acids: CASSFSGRSYGYTF. The DNA for the CDR3 is TGTGCCAGCAGCTTCTCGGGACGTAGCTATGGCTACACCTTC.

The chain employs TRBV29-1 and TRBJ2-1; D is possibly TRBD1 or TRBD2 (5 bases each). CDR1 and CDR2 from the germline V gene are SQVTM and ANQGSEA. V was trimmed by 2 bases and J by 3 bases, leaving 14 bases between them. The CDR3 runs 15 residues. CDR3 sequence reads: CSVENPGRNYNEQFF. The CDR3 DNA reads TGCAGCGTTGAAAACCCGGGACGGAACTACAATGAGCAGTTCTTC.

The table lists this clonotype with many counts. V gene TRBV27 combines with J gene TRBJ2-1; 14 bases line up with TRBD2. The V segment lost 7 bases and the J segment 6 bases; nucleotides outside the gene matches: 8. The germline V gene encodes CDR1 MNHEY and CDR2 SMNVEV (reference sequence). This CDR3 spans 16 amino acids. The CDR3 spells CASTPWGLAGANEQFF. The CDR3 DNA follows: TGTGCCAGCACCCCATGGGGACTAGCGGGAGCCAATGAGCAGTTCTTC.

The chain is built from TRBV7-2 and TRBJ1-2; TRBD1 agrees at 7 bases. Looked up from germline, CDR1 is SGHTA and CDR2 is FQGNSA. This CDR3 has 14 residues. V was clipped by 1 base and J by 5 bases; unmatched bases: 4. CDR3 in amino acids: CASSLVGQLYGYTF. As DNA, the CDR3 is TGTGCCAGCAGCTTAGTGGGACAGCTTTATGGCTACACCTTC.

This clonotype was found a few times. The chain is built from TRBV6-2 or TRBV6-3 and TRBJ2-6; no reliable D call. The CDR3 runs 14 residues. In germline, CDR1 is MNHEY, CDR2 SVGEGT. V lost 7 bases, J lost 0 bases, and 7 bases lay in between. CDR3 protein: CASTNPSGANVLTF. The CDR3 DNA sequence: TGTGCCAGCACCAACCCCTCTGGGGCCAACGTCCTGACTTTC.

This clonotype was picked up many times. This rearrangement joins TRBV10-1 to TRBJ1-1, with TRBD1 identical over 7 bases. This CDR3 comprises 15 residues. With 0 bases clipped from V and 3 bases from J, the junction kept 4 bases outside the gene matches. Per the germline V gene, CDR1 is WNHNN and CDR2 is SYGVQD (reference sequence). The CDR3 coding sequence is TGCGCCAGCAGTGAGTCGGAGGGGGCGTACACTGAAGCTTTCTTT. It codes for CASSESEGAYTEAFF.

This clonotype was counted ten times or more. V and J are TRBV28 and TRBJ1-2, with D perhaps TRBD1 (5 bases). V lost 5 bases and J 2 bases, leaving 12 bases between the germline ends. The CDR3 sequence is 14 residues long. Per the germline V gene, CDR1 is MDHEN and CDR2 is SYDVKM. CDR3 in DNA: TGTGCCAGCAGTGTGGGACGATACAACTATGGCTACACCTTC. Its translation is CASSVGRYNYGYTF.

The sample holds a few counts of this clonotype. The rearrangement joins TRBV18 to TRBJ2-7, with TRBD2 identical over 9 bases. The ends lost 1 base at V and 1 base at J; junction bases unmatched: 5. The CDR3 spans 16 residues. Germline V gives CDR1 KGHSH, CDR2 LQKENI. The CDR3 DNA reads as TGTGCCAGCTCACCACTAGCGGGAGACCTATCCTACGAGCAGTACTTC. Residues: CASSPLAGDLSYEQYF.